Each of the 8 T cell receptor beta chains below was sequenced from the same sample in a study of CD8+ T cells in alopecia areata. The treatment: oral pan-JAK inhibitor, 5-10 mg twice daily. Sequencing relied on a cDNA template that was reverse transcribed from extracted RNA. Clones were read by immunoSEQ multiplex PCR, and TCRdb kept only the in-frame ones, dropping some. This repertoire shows approximately 150,000 clones, more than 85% found once; its top ten account for about 13%. This specimen was CD8+ T cells sorted from blood, taken at week 4, from a patient treated with tofacitinib. These receptors were obtained from a human donor with alopecia areata.

The genes are TRBV2 and TRBJ2-3; TRBD1 agrees at 10 bases. Trimming took 6 bases from V and 4 from J; bases not matched to a gene: 10. The CDR3 runs to 16 residues. Germline CDR1 is SNHLY and CDR2 is FYNNEI. The DNA for the CDR3 is TGTGCCAGCAGGGGAACCGGGACAGGGGAATCAGATACGCAGTATTTT. This encodes CASRGTGTGESDTQYF.

This chain connects TRBV18 to TRBJ2-1, with 10 bases that match TRBD2. CDR3 size: 14 residues. Germline V gene lookup returns CDR1 KGHSH and CDR2 LQKENI. The V gene end was trimmed by 6 bases and the J gene end by 8 bases; junction bases not matched to a gene: 7. The CDR3 protein is CASSSSGGAYEQFF. The CDR3 nucleotides are TGTGCCAGCTCGTCCAGCGGGGGGGCCTATGAGCAGTTCTTC. The complete variable domain, with remaining parts taken from reference TRBV18 and TRBJ2-1, reads NAGVMQNPRHLVRRRGQEARLRCSPMKGHSHVYWYRQLPEEGLKFMVYLQKENIIDESGMPKERFSAEFPKEGPSILRIQQVVRGDSAAYFCASSSSGGAYEQFFGPGTRLTVL.

The V call is TRBV19, the J call TRBJ2-1; D not resolved. V dropped 6 bases and J dropped 5 bases, with 11 bases sitting between them. Germline V gene data show CDR1 as LNHDA and CDR2 as SQIVND (reference sequence). The CDR3 contains 13 residues. CDR3 coding DNA: TGTGCCAGTAGCCAGCACGAAAACAATGAGCAGTTCTTC. Amino acids: CASSQHENNEQFF.

The rearrangement links TRBV29-1 to TRBJ2-2; TRBD2 matches at 9 bases. This CDR3 is built from 15 residues. J lost 3 bases, V lost 6 bases, and 8 bases had no gene match. Germline loops: CDR1 SQVTM, CDR2 ANQGSEA. The CDR3 sequence: CSVVEAGGDTGELFF. The DNA of the CDR3 is TGCAGCGTCGTGGAAGCGGGAGGTGACACCGGGGAGCTGTTTTTT.

This clone was picked up one time. The gene calls are TRBV13 and TRBJ2-1, with 12 bases matching TRBD2. CDR1 and CDR2 (germline): PRHDT, FYEKMQ (reference sequence). After removal of 5 bases from V and 7 bases from J, the junction contained 12 bases not matched to a gene. The CDR3 runs 17 residues. CDR3 DNA: TGTGCCAGCAGCCCTAGACTAGCGGGGGCCATTTGGAATGAGCAGTTCTTC. Amino acids: CASSPRLAGAIWNEQFF.

The chain has TRBV5-1 and TRBJ1-1; D gene unclear. CDR1 SGHRS and CDR2 YFSETQ come from the germline V gene. The V and J ends lost 0 bases and 6 bases respectively, with 12 bases between them. CDR3 length: 14 residues. CDR3 coding DNA: TGCGCCAGCAGCTTGGCACAGCCGCCTGCTGAAGCTTTCTTT. Its protein product is CASSLAQPPAEAFF.

This clone was recorded once. CDR3 coding DNA: TGCAGCGTTGAAGGGGACAATGATGGCTACACCTTC. It yields the protein CSVEGDNDGYTF. The genes are TRBV29-1 and TRBJ1-2, with D possibly being TRBD1 (6 bases). This CDR3 region has 12 residues. Per the germline V gene, CDR1 is SQVTM and CDR2 is ANQGSEA. Trimming stripped 1 base from V and 6 bases from J, with 9 bases between.

The rearrangement links TRBV7-9 to TRBJ2-3; D possibly corresponds to TRBD2 (5 bases). V shed 5 bases and J shed 6 bases, with 15 bases lying between them. Germline CDR1 reads SEHNR; CDR2 reads FQNEAQ (reference sequence). The length of the CDR3 is 14 residues. The CDR3 coding sequence is TGTGCCAGCAGCCATGAGGGCCCCCAGGATACGCAGTATTTT. Encoded protein: CASSHEGPQDTQYF.